Below are 17 T cell receptor beta chains sequenced from a single sample in a study of T cells in Graves' hyperthyroidism and ophthalmopathy. Amplification of TCR beta CDR3 regions was performed using RNA transcripts as template. A set of HTBI primers served as the primers for a first-round RT-PCR of the TCR CDR3. From the multiplex PCR reads, TCRdb called clonotypes with MiXCR, one entry per CDR3 protein. The top ten clones hold 13% of a sample with some 250,000 distinct CDR3 sequences, roughly 15% of them seen once. Sequencing was performed on blood. The receptor source for this set is a woman between 40 and 55 years old with Graves' hyperthyroidism that later progressed to Graves' ophthalmopathy.

This clonotype was seen a few times. This chain uses TRBV5-1 with TRBJ2-7, with TRBD2 matching 8 bases. V lost 3 bases and J lost 5; bases outside the gene matches: 16. The CDR3 runs to 17 residues. Germline V gene data show CDR1 as SGHRS and CDR2 as YFSETQ. CDR3 nucleotide sequence: TGCGCCAGCAGCTCAAAGCGGGAGACCGACCGGGGGCACGAGCAGTACTTC. Its translation: CASSSKRETDRGHEQYF.

In this sample, this clonotype turned up many times. The V gene is TRBV14, the J gene TRBJ2-7; 8 nucleotides match TRBD1. Germline CDR1 and CDR2: SGHDN and FVKESK. The V and J ends lost 0 bases and 4 bases, in that order; junction bases with no gene match: 8. The CDR3 contains 16 residues. CDR3 nucleotide sequence: TGTGCCAGCAGCCAAGATTGGGGACAGGATGCTTACGAGCAGTACTTC. It translates to CASSQDWGQDAYEQYF.

The chain carries TRBV2 and TRBJ2-3; TRBD2 matches at 7 bases. CDR3 length equals 14 residues. Germline V gives CDR1 SNHLY, CDR2 FYNNEI. V trimming: 7 bases; J trimming: 3 bases; junction bases outside the gene matches: 7. The CDR3 DNA reads as TGTGCCAGCACATTAGCGGGCTCAACAGATACGCAGTATTTT. It encodes CASTLAGSTDTQYF. The variable domain in full, completed from reference TRBV2 and TRBJ2-3, reads EPEVTQTPSHQVTQMGQEVILRCVPISNHLYFYWYRQILGQKVEFLVSFYNNEISEKSEIFDDQFSVERPDGSNFTLKIRSTKLEDSAMYFCASTLAGSTDTQYFGPGTRLTVL.

The CDR3 sequence: CASSSGTVYGYTF. The CDR3 DNA reads as TGCGCCAGCAGTTCCGGGACAGTTTATGGCTACACCTTC. The chain links TRBV5-1 to TRBJ1-2; TRBD1 aligns across 7 bases. In germline, CDR1 is SGHRS, CDR2 YFSETQ. The trim removed 5 bases at V and 5 bases at J, leaving 6 bases unmatched. CDR3 length equals 13 residues.

This sequence joins TRBV19 and TRBJ2-3; D ambiguous. The CDR3 has 16 amino acids. CDR1 is LNHDA, CDR2 SQIVND, per germline (reference sequence). Trimming left V 4 bases short and J 2 bases short, with 16 bases between. The CDR3 spells CASSSWAVTATDTQYF. The CDR3 DNA reads TGTGCCAGTAGTAGCTGGGCCGTCACCGCCACAGATACGCAGTATTTT.

This chain uses TRBV6-1 with TRBJ2-5, with 9 bases lining up with TRBD2. Germline assignment: CDR1 MNHNS and CDR2 SASEGT. After removal of 7 bases from V and 5 bases from J, the junction contained 14 bases not matched to a gene. The CDR3 spans 16 residues. This CDR3 is CASTKRGGGRGETQYF. In DNA, the CDR3 is TGTGCCAGCACCAAGAGGGGTGGCGGGAGGGGGGAGACCCAGTACTTC.

This clonotype was counted at least ten times. The CDR3 here is CASTPGQVYEQYF. For the CDR3, the DNA is TGTGCCAGCACCCCGGGACAAGTCTACGAGCAGTACTTC. The chain has TRBV28 and TRBJ2-7; D is possibly TRBD1 (6 bases). The CDR3 runs to 13 residues. Germline loops: CDR1 MDHEN, CDR2 SYDVKM. Trimming took 7 bases from V and 3 from J, leaving 13 bases between them.

This clonotype was observed at least ten times. This chain links TRBV2 with TRBJ2-4; D is unresolved. This CDR3 region has 15 residues. Germline V CDR1 and CDR2: SNHLY, FYNNEI. V lost 3 bases and J 2 bases, leaving 11 bases between the germline ends. The DNA of the CDR3 is TGTGCCAGCAGTGATGATTGGTGGACCAAAAACATTCAGTACTTC. This codes for CASSDDWWTKNIQYF.

This clonotype has a single count. V and J are TRBV28 and TRBJ2-1; 10 bases are a match to TRBD2. Trimming took 3 bases from V and 8 from J; bases not matched to a gene: 7. Germline assignment: CDR1 MDHEN and CDR2 SYDVKM. The CDR3 consists of 15 residues. DNA for the CDR3: TGTGCCAGCAGTTTCGCCAGCGGGGGGGAGGATGAGCAGTTCTTC. Translated: CASSFASGGEDEQFF.

This clonotype was counted only a few times. The chain employs TRBV7-3 and TRBJ2-2; weak D call: TRBD1 (5 bases). From germline, CDR1 is SGHTA and CDR2 FQGTGA. Trimming stripped 1 base from V and 1 base from J, with 10 bases between. The CDR3 extends over 16 amino acids. CDR3 in amino acids: CASSLSPGQNTGELFF. DNA for the CDR3: TGTGCCAGCAGCTTAAGTCCAGGGCAGAACACCGGGGAGCTGTTTTTT.

This clonotype was observed many times. V gene TRBV28 combines with J gene TRBJ2-3; 9 nucleotides match TRBD2. Germline trimming cut 6 bases from V and 6 bases from J; bases unmatched to any gene: 19. The CDR3 sequence is 18 residues long. The germline V gene has CDR1 MDHEN and CDR2 SYDVKM. The DNA for the CDR3 is TGTGCCAGCAGCTACGCACTAGGGCGGGAGGGCCTGGGCGATACGCAGTATTTT. This translates into CASSYALGREGLGDTQYF.

This clonotype was picked up a small number of times. A much more abundant neighbour one base away suggests this may be a read error. The chain couples TRBV19 to TRBJ2-1, with no clear D. Looked up from germline, CDR1 is LNHDA and CDR2 is SQIVND (reference sequence). The CDR3 is made up of 16 amino acids. V lost 0 bases to trimming and J lost 5 bases, with 14 bases between them. This CDR3 is CASSIDNYLSNNEQFF. The CDR3 region has the DNA TGTGCCAGTAGTATAGATAACTACCTCTCAAACAATGAGCAGTTCTTC.

This clonotype occurred many times. The V and J genes are TRBV27 and TRBJ1-1, with D perhaps matching TRBD1 (6 bases). CDR1 and CDR2 from the germline V gene are MNHEY and SMNVEV (reference sequence). V lost 5 bases, J lost 4 bases, and 17 bases lay in between. This CDR3 contains 15 residues. CDR3 loop: CASSTRDKQFTEAFF. The CDR3 DNA reads as TGTGCCAGCAGTACTCGGGACAAACAATTCACTGAAGCTTTCTTT.

This sequence joins TRBV9 and TRBJ2-1, with 9 bases lining up with TRBD2. J was trimmed by 0 bases and V by 3 bases; bases with no gene match: 7. Germline V CDR1 and CDR2: SGDLS, YYNGEE. This CDR3 contains 17 residues. The CDR3 loop reads CASSGTNSGSSYNEQFF. DNA of the CDR3: TGTGCCAGCAGCGGCACCAATAGCGGGAGCTCCTACAATGAGCAGTTCTTC.

The sample holds a few counts of this clonotype. The rearrangement uses TRBV4-1 and TRBJ1-2; 7 positions agree with TRBD1. Germline V gene data show CDR1 as MGHRA and CDR2 as YSYEKL. CDR3 size: 18 residues. The V segment lost 4 bases and the J segment 2 bases; nucleotides outside the gene matches: 16. CDR3 sequence (DNA): TGCGCCAGCAGCCCTCGGCTCGGTAATCTAGGGGGCAACTATGGCTACACCTTC. Translation: CASSPRLGNLGGNYGYTF.

This clonotype was seen a handful of times. The chain couples TRBV12-3 or TRBV12-4 to TRBJ1-2; D might be TRBD1 (6 bases). V dropped 5 bases and J dropped 6 bases, with 13 bases sitting between them. The CDR3 has 13 amino acids. The CDR3 DNA sequence: TGTGCCAGCAGTCCAGACCGACAGGATGGCTACACCTTC. Its protein product is CASSPDRQDGYTF.

The J gene is TRBJ2-5, the V gene TRBV6-4; TRBD2 matches at 8 bases. The CDR3 extends over 15 amino acids. The V gene end was trimmed by 6 bases and the J gene end by 2 bases; junction bases not matched to a gene: 8. The germline V gene encodes CDR1 MRHNA and CDR2 SNTAGT. For the CDR3, the DNA is TGTGCCAGCAGCTACCTAGCGGGCGCGCAAGAGACCCAGTACTTC. The encoded protein is CASSYLAGAQETQYF.